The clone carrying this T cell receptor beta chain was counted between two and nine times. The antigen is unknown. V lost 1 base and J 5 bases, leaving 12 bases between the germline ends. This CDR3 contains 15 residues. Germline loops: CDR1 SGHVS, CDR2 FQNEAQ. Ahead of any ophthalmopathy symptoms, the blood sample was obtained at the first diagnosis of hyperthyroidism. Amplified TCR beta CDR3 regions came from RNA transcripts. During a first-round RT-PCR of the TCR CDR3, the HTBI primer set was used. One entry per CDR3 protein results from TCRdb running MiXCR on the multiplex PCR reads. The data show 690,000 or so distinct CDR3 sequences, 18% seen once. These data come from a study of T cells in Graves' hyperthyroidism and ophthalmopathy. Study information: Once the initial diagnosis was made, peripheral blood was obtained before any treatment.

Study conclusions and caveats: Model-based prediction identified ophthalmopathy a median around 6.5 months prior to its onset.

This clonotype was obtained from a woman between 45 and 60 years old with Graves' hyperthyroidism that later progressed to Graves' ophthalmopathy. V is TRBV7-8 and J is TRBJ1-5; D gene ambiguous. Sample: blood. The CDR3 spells CASSLDKGGYQPQHF. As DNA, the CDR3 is TGTGCCAGCAGCTTAGATAAGGGTGGCTATCAGCCCCAGCATTTT. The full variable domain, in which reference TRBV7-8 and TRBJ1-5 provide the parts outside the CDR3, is GAGVSQSPRYKVAKRGQDVALRCDPISGHVSLFWYQQALGQGPEFLTYFQNEAQLDKSGLPSDRFFAERPEGSVSTLKIQRTQQEDSAVYLCASSLDKGGYQPQHFGDGTRLSIL.